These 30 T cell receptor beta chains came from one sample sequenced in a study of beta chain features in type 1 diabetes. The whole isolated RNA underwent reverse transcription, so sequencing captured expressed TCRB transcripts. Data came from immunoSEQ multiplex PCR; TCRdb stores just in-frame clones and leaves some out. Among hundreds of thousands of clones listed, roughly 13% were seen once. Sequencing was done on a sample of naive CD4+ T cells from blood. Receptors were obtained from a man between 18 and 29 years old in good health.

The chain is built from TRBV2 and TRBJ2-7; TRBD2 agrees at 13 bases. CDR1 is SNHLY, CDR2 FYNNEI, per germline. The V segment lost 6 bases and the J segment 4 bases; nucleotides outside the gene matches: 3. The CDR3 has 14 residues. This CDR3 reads CASRRTSGSYEQYF. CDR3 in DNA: TGTGCCAGCAGAAGGACTAGCGGGAGTTACGAGCAGTACTTC.

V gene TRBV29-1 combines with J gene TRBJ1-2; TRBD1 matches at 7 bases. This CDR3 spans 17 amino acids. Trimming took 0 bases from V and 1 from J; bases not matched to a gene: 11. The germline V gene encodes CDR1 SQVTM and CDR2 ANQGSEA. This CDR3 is CSVEDLTKGAGNYGYTF. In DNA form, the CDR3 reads TGCAGCGTTGAAGACCTGACCAAGGGGGCCGGTAACTATGGCTACACCTTC.

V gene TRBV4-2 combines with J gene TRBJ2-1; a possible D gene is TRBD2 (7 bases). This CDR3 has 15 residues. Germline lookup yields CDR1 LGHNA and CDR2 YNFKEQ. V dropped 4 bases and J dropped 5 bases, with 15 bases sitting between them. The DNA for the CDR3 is TGTGCCAGCAGCCTCCTTAGGGGGGGGAACAATGAGCAGTTCTTC. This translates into CASSLLRGGNNEQFF.

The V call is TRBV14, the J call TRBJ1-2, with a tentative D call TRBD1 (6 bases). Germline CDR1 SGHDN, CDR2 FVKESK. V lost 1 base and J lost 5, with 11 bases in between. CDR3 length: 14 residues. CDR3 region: CASSQARQGYGYTF. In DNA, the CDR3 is TGTGCCAGCAGCCAAGCTCGTCAGGGGTATGGCTACACCTTC.

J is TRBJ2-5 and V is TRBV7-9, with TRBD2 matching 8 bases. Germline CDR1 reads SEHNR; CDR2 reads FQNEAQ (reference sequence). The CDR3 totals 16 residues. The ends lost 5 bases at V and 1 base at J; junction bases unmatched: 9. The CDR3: CASSPLAGGFQETQYF. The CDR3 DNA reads TGTGCCAGCAGCCCCTTGGCGGGGGGTTTCCAAGAGACCCAGTACTTC.

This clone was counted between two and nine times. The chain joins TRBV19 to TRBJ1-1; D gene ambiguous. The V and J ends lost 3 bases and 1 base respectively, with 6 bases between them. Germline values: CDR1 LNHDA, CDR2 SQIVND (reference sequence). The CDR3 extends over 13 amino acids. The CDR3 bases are TGTGCCAGTAGTATCTATGCGAACACTGAAGCTTTCTTT. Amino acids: CASSIYANTEAFF.

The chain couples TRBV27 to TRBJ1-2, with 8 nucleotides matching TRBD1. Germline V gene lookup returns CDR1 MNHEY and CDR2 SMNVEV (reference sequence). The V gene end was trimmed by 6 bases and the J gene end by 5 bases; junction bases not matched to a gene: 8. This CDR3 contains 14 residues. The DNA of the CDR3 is TGTGCCAGCAGAATATCAGGGGGCCGGTATGGCTACACCTTC. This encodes CASRISGGRYGYTF.

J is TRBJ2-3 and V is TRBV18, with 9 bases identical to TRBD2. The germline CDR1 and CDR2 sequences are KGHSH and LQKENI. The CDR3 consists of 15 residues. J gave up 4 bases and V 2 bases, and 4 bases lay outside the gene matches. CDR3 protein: CASSPAGGISDTQYF. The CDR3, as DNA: TGTGCCAGCTCACCAGCGGGGGGGATTTCAGATACGCAGTATTTT. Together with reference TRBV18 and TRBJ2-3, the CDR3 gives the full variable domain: NAGVMQNPRHLVRRRGQEARLRCSPMKGHSHVYWYRQLPEEGLKFMVYLQKENIIDESGMPKERFSAEFPKEGPSILRIQQVVRGDSAAYFCASSPAGGISDTQYFGPGTRLTVL.

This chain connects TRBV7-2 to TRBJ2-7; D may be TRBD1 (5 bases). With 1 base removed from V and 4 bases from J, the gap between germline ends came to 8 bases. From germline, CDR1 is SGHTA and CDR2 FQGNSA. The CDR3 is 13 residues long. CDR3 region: CASSLGREYEQYF. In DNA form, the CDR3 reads TGTGCCAGCAGCTTAGGCAGGGAATACGAGCAGTACTTC. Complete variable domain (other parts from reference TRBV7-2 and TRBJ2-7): GAGVSQSPSNKVTEKGKDVELRCDPISGHTALYWYRQSLGQGLEFLIYFQGNSAPDKSGLPSDRFSAERTGGSVSTLTIQRTQQEDSAVYLCASSLGREYEQYFGPGTRLTVT.

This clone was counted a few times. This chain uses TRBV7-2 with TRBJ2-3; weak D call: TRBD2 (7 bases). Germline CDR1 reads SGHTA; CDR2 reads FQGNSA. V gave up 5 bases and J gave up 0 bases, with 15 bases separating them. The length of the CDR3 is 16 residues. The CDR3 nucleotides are TGTGCCAGCAGCCAAGGGGGGGCCGCAAGCACAGATACGCAGTATTTT. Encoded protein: CASSQGGAASTDTQYF.

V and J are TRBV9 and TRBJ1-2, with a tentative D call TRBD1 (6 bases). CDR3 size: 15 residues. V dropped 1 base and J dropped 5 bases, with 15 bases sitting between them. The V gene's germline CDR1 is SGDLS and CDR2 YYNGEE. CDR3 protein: CASSVPPGGGYGYTF. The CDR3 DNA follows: TGTGCCAGCAGCGTACCCCCGGGAGGGGGTTATGGCTACACCTTC.

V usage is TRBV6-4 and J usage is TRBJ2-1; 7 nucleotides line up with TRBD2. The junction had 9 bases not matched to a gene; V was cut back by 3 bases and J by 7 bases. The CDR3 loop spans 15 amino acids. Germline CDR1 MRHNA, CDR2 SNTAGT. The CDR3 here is CASSESTAGKNEQFF. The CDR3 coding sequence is TGTGCCAGCAGTGAATCGACAGCGGGAAAGAATGAGCAGTTCTTC.

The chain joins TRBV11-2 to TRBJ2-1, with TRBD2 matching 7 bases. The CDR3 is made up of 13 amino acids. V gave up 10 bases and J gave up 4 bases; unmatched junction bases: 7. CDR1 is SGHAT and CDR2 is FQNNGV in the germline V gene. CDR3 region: CATGLELYNEQFF. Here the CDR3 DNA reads TGTGCCACCGGACTAGAGTTATACAATGAGCAGTTCTTC.

The CDR3 region is CASSLDASGNTGELFF. The CDR3 DNA sequence: TGCGCCAGCAGCTTGGATGCTAGCGGGAACACCGGGGAGCTGTTTTTT. The gene calls are TRBV5-1 and TRBJ2-2; 7 nucleotides match TRBD2. The CDR3 has 16 residues. J lost 1 base, V lost 0 bases, and 3 bases had no gene match. CDR1 and CDR2 (germline): SGHRS, YFSETQ.

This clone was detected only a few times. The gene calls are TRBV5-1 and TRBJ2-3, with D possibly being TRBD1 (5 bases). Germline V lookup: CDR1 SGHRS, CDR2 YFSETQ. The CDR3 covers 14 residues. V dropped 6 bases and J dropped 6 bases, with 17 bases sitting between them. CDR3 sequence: CASKQVNRRDTQYF. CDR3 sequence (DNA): TGCGCCAGCAAACAGGTCAATCGCAGGGATACGCAGTATTTT.

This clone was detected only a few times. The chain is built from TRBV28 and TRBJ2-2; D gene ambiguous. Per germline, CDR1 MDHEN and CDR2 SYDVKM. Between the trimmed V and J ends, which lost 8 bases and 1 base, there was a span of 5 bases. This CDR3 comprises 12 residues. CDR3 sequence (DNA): TGTGCCAGCCTGCGGAACACCGGGGAGCTGTTTTTT. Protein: CASLRNTGELFF.

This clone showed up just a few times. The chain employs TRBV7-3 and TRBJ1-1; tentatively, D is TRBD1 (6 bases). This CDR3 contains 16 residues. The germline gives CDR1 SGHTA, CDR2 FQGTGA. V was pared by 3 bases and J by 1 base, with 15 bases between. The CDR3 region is CASSLSATGWNTEAFF. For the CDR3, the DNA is TGTGCCAGCAGCTTGAGTGCGACAGGTTGGAACACTGAAGCTTTCTTT.

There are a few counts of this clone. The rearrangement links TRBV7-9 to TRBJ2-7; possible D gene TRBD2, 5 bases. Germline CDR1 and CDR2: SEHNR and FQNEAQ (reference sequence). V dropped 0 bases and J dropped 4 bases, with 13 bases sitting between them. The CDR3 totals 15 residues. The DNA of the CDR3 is TGTGCCAGCAGCTTAGCGAAAAACGGGAAATACGAGCAGTACTTC. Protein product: CASSLAKNGKYEQYF.

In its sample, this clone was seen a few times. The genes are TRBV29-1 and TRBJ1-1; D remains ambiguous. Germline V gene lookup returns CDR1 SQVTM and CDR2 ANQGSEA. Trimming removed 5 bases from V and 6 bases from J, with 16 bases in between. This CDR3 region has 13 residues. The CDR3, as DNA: TGCAGCGTTCTTCCGAAGCTGATCCCTGAAGCTTTCTTT. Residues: CSVLPKLIPEAFF.

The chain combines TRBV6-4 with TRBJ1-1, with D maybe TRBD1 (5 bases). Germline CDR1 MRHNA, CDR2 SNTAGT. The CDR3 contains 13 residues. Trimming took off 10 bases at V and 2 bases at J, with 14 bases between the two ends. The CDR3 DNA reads TGTGCCACCCTTTTACAGGATAACACTGAAGCTTTCTTT. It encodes CATLLQDNTEAFF.

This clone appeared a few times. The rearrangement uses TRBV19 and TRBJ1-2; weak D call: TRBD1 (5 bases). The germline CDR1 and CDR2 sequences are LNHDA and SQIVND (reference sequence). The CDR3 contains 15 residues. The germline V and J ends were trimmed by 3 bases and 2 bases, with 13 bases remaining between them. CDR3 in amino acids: CASSMGGQGNYGYTF. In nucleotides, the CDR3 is TGTGCCAGTAGTATGGGCGGACAAGGCAACTATGGCTACACCTTC.

This CDR3 is CASSVADIAYEQYF. The CDR3 DNA reads as TGTGCCAGCAGCGTAGCGGACATAGCCTACGAGCAGTACTTC. The rearrangement uses TRBV9 and TRBJ2-7; TRBD1 might be the D (5 bases). With 0 bases removed from V and 2 bases from J, the gap between germline ends came to 9 bases. Germline CDR1 reads SGDLS; CDR2 reads YYNGEE. This CDR3 comprises 14 residues.

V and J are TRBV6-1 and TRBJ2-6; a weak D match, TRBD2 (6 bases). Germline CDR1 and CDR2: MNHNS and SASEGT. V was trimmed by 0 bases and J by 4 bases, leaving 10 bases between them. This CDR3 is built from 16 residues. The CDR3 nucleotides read TGTGCCAGCAGTGAAGCGAGGGGAGGAGGGGCCAACGTCCTGACTTTC. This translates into CASSEARGGGANVLTF.

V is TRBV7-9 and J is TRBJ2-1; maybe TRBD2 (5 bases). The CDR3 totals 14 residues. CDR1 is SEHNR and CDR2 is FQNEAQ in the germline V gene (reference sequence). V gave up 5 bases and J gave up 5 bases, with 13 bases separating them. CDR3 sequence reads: CASSPRGSHNEQFF. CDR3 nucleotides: TGTGCCAGCAGCCCCCGAGGGTCTCACAATGAGCAGTTCTTC.

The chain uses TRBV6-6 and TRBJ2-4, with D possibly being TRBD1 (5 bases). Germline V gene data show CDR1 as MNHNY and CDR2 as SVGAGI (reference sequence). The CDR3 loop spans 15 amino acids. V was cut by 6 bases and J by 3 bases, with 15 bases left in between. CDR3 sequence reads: CASRDTDSNKNIQYF. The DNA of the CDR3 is TGTGCCAGCAGGGATACCGACAGTAACAAAAACATTCAGTACTTC.

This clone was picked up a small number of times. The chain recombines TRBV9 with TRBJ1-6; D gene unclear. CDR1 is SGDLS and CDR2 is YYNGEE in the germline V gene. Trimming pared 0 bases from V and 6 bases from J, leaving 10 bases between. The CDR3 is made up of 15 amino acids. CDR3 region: CASSVDTTRNSPLHF. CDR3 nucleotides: TGTGCCAGCAGCGTAGACACGACACGTAATTCACCCCTCCACTTT.

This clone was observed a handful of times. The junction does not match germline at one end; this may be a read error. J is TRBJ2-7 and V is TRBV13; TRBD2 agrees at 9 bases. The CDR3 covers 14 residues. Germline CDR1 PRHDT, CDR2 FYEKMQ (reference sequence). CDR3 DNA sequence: TGTGCCAGCAGAAATAGCGGGAGCTCCCACGAGCAGTACTTC. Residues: CASRNSGSSHEQYF.

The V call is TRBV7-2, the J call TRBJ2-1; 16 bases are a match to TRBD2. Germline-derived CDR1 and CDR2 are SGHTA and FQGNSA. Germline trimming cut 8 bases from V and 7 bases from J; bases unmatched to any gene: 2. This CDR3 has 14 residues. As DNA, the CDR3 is TGTGCCAGCGGGACTAGCGGGAGGGCGAATGAGCAGTTCTTC. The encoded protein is CASGTSGRANEQFF.

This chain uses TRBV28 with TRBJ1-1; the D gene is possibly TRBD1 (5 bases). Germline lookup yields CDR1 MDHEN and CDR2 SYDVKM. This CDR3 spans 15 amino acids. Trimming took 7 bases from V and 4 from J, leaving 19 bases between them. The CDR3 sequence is CASNKPRRGGTEAFF. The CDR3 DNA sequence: TGTGCCAGCAATAAACCTCGCCGGGGGGGCACTGAAGCTTTCTTT. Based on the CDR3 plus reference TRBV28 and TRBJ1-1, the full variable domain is DVKVTQSSRYLVKRTGEKVFLECVQDMDHENMFWYRQDPGLGLRLIYFSYDVKMKEKGDIPEGYSVSREKKERFSLILESASTNQTSMYLCASNKPRRGGTEAFFGQGTRLTVV.

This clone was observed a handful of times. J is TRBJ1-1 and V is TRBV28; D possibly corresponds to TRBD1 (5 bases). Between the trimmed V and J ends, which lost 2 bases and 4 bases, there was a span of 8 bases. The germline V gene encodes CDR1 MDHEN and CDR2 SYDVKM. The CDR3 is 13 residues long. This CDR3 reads CASSLGARTEAFF. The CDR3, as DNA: TGTGCCAGCAGTTTAGGGGCTCGCACTGAAGCTTTCTTT.